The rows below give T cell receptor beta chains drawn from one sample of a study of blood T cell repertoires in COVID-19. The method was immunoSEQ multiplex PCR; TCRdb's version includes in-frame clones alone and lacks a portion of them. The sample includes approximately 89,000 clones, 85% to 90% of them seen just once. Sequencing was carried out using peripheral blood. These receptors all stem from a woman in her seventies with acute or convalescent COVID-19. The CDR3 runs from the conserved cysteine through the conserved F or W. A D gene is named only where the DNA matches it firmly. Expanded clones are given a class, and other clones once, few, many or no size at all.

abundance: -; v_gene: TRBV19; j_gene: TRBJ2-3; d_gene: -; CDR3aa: CASSMYSGSGTDTQYF; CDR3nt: TGTGCCAGTAGTATGTACAGCGGTTCCGGCACAGATACGCAGTATTTT
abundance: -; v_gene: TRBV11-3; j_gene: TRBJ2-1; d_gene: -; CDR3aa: CASSLGGAGITYNEQFF; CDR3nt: TGTGCCAGCAGCTTAGGTGGGGCAGGGATCACCTACAATGAGCAGTTCTTC
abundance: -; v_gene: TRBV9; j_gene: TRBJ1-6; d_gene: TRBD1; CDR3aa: CASSPGQGKNSPLHF; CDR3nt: TGTGCCAGCAGCCCCGGACAGGGAAAAAATTCACCCCTCCACTTT
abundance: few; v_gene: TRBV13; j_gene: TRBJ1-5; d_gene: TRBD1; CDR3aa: CASSSGPRDSNQPQHF; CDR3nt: TGTGCCAGCAGCTCCGGCCCGAGGGACAGTAATCAGCCCCAGCATTTT
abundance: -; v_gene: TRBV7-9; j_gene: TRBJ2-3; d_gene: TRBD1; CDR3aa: CASSWTGTRDTQYF; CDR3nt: TGTGCCAGCAGTTGGACAGGCACCAGGGATACGCAGTATTTT
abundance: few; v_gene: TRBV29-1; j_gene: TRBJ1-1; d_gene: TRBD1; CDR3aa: CSVEATGATEAFF; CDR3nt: TGCAGCGTTGAAGCCACAGGGGCCACTGAAGCTTTCTTT
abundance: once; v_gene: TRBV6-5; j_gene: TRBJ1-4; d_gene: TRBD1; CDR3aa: CASRTGGGREKLFF; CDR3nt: TGTGCCAGCAGAACAGGGGGCGGAAGGGAAAAACTGTTTTTT
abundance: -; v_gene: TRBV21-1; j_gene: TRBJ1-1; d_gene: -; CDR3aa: CASSTRDRGYNTEAFF; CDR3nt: TGTGCCAGCAGCACCCGGGACAGGGGTTATAACACTGAAGCTTTCTTT
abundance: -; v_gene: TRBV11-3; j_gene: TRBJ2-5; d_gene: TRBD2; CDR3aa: CASSPWTSGEETQYF; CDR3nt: TGTGCCAGCAGCCCATGGACTAGCGGGGAAGAGACCCAGTACTTC
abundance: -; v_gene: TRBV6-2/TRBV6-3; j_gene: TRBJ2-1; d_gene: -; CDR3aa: CASSFLGGGVGEQFF; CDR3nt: TGTGCCAGCAGTTTCCTAGGGGGCGGGGTCGGTGAGCAGTTCTTC
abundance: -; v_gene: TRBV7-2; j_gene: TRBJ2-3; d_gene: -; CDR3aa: CASSSGTSSTDTQYF; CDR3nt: TGTGCCAGCAGCTCTGGGACATCCAGCACAGATACGCAGTATTTT
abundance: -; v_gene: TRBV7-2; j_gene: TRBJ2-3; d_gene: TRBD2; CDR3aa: CASSLWGLAGTDYTDTQYF; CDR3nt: TGTGCCAGCAGCTTATGGGGACTAGCGGGGACCGATTACACAGATACGCAGTATTTT
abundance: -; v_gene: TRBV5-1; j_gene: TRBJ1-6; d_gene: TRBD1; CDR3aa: CASSPGTGPPYNSPLHF; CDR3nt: TGCGCCAGCAGCCCTGGGACAGGTCCTCCCTATAATTCACCCCTCCACTTT
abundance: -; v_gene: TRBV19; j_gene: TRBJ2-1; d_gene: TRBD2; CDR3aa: CASSRLAGGPYNEQFF; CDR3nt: TGTGCCAGTAGTCGACTAGCGGGGGGCCCATACAATGAGCAGTTCTTC
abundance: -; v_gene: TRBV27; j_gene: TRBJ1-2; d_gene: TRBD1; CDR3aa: CASSTRTGDYGYTF; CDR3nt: TGTGCCAGCAGTACCCGGACAGGGGACTATGGCTACACCTTC
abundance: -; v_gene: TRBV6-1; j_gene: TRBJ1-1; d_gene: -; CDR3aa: CASSERGEHLNTEAFF; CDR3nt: TGTGCCAGCAGTGAAAGGGGTGAGCACCTGAACACTGAAGCTTTCTTT